Reported below is one T cell receptor (beta chain). This sample is part of a study of beta chain features in type 1 diabetes. The CDR3 runs to 15 residues. The germline V and J ends were trimmed by 3 bases and 0 bases, with 9 bases remaining between them. The V gene's germline CDR1 is SGHNT and CDR2 YYREEE (reference sequence). The authors reverse transcribed all of the isolated RNA, so sequencing captured expressed TCRB transcripts. Mean read depth for naive, central memory and regulatory T cell samples was a few million reads. The data were produced by immunoSEQ multiplex PCR, yet TCRdb's version contains in-frame clones alone and is incomplete. The sample includes fewer than 900,000 clones, roughly 17% of them seen just once.

J is TRBJ2-2 and V is TRBV5-4, with D possibly matching TRBD2 (6 bases). Sequenced sample: naive CD4+ T cells from blood. The sequence came from a woman aged 18-30 years in good health. The CDR3 region is CASSSAGPNTGELFF. For the CDR3, the DNA is TGTGCCAGCAGCTCCGCGGGACCGAACACCGGGGAGCTGTTTTTT.